The source of this TCR beta chain is a study of CD8 T cells in ankylosing spondylitis. Overall study findings and caveats: In the blood and synovial fluid of reactive arthritis, some motif variants had been previously reported. Ankylosing spondylitis blood appeared to be characterized by a TCR beta motif of roughly eight highly homologous variants. The clones that were linked to disease were reported to be significantly enriched in matched synovial fluid samples from ankylosing spondylitis patients. Clones linked with disease were CD8+ and fairly uncommon in the peripheral blood.

The CDR3 totals 16 residues. The trim removed 5 bases at V and 2 bases at J, leaving 8 bases unmatched. From germline, CDR1 is SGHTA and CDR2 FQGNSA. Using quantitative 5'-RACE with molecular barcodes, the authors made TCR beta libraries. TCRdb reanalysed the 5' RACE reads using MiXCR and keeps one entry per CDR3 protein. This table has about 840,000 distinct CDR3 sequences, approximately 10% appearing once. Note on this clonotype: Its antigen remains unidentified.

The rearrangement uses TRBV7-2 and TRBJ1-5; 8 positions agree with TRBD1. The TCR originated in a male donor with ankylosing spondylitis. The specimen was blood, either unsorted or a sorted T cell fraction (not recorded which). The CDR3 sequence is CASSSPTGAGNQPQHF. For the CDR3, the DNA is TGTGCCAGCAGCAGCCCGACAGGGGCCGGCAATCAGCCCCAGCATTTT. Together with reference TRBV7-2 and TRBJ1-5, the CDR3 gives the full variable domain: GAGVSQSPSNKVTEKGKDVELRCDPISGHTALYWYRQSLGQGLEFLIYFQGNSAPDKSGLPSDRFSAERTGGSVSTLTIQRTQQEDSAVYLCASSSPTGAGNQPQHFGDGTRLSIL.